This T cell receptor beta chain was obtained from a study of blood T cells in healthy people across ages. Overall study: There was about one barcoded beta molecule captured by template switching per two T cells.

The CDR3 is 15 residues long. V lost 11 bases, J lost 4 bases, and 21 bases lay in between. Germline loops: CDR1 MDHEN, CDR2 SYDVKM. A second about 6 to 11 cycle PCR used barcoded and J-beta primers. TCRdb itself ran the 5' RACE reads through MiXCR, one entry per CDR3 protein. Found here are 800,000 to 950,000 distinct CDR3 sequences, approximately 32% of them singletons; the top ten hold roughly a tenth. The same sample was also used in a study of T cells of mothers and their children.

The genes are TRBV28 and TRBJ2-1; D gene ambiguous. Sequencing was performed on blood. This clonotype was sampled from a woman in her thirties or forties in good health. CDR3 loop: CAVSPTVNVYNEQFF. The CDR3 DNA follows: TGTGCCGTCTCCCCGACCGTGAATGTATACAATGAGCAGTTCTTC.